Listed below are T cell receptor beta chains from one sample, sequenced in a study of cytomegalovirus exposure and HLA in healthy donors. Using immunoSEQ multiplex PCR, the repertoire was profiled, and TCRdb retains in-frame clones only, with some absent. The sample lists about 64,000 clones, approximately 90% occurring once. The source material was PBMCs. The receptor set was obtained from a young woman in good health and CMV-seronegative. Both conserved end residues are trimmed from each CDR3. For some rows the clone size is stated as once, few or many, or as a class when expanded; others skip it.

j_gene | abundance | v_gene | CDR3aa
TRBJ2-5 | . | TRBV21-1 | ASSERGQETQY
TRBJ2-3 | . | TRBV18 | ASSPASGGTDTQY
TRBJ2-7 | . | TRBV27 | ASSPSQGPYEQY
TRBJ2-3 | . | TRBV28 | ASNPGGALNAQY
TRBJ2-7 | . | TRBV7-9 | ASSWPERGYYEQY
TRBJ2-1 | . | TRBV10-1 | ASSRTVREQF
TRBJ2-3 | . | TRBV2 | ASRVATGVVDTQY
TRBJ1-2 | . | TRBV5-4 | ASSFPFAGGLGYT
TRBJ1-5 | . | TRBV7-2 | ASSHRDISNQPQH
TRBJ1-2 | . | TRBV15 | ATSRDGTLNYGYT
TRBJ1-3 | . | TRBV19 | ASSTQQGNTIY
TRBJ2-7 | . | TRBV5-6 | ASSVSGAGYEQY
TRBJ2-2 | . | TRBV29-1 | SVAGLAGGPGIGELF
TRBJ2-3 | once | TRBV29-1 | SVGLVPDTQY
TRBJ2-5 | . | TRBV7-3 | ASSLLPTGQETQY
TRBJ2-7 | once | TRBV5-4 | ASSPGTSGNTYEQY